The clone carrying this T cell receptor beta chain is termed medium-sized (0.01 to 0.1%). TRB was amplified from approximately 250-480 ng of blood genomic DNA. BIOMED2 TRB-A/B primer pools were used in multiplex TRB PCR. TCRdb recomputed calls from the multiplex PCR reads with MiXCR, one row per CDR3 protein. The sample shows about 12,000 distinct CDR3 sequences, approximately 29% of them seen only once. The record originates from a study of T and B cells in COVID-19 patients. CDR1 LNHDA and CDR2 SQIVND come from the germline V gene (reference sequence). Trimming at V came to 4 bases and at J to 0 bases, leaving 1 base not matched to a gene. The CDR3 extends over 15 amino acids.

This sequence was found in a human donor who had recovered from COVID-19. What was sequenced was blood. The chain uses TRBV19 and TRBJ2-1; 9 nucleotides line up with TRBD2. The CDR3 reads CASSRTSDSYNEQFF. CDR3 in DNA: TGTGCCAGTAGTAGGACTAGCGACTCCTACAATGAGCAGTTCTTC.